These 21 T cell receptor beta chains came from one sample sequenced in a study of T cell responses to AZD1222 COVID-19 vaccine. Using immunoSEQ multiplex PCR, the repertoire was profiled, and TCRdb retains in-frame clones only, with some absent. Here the sample spans 100,000 to 150,000 clones, approximately 86% being singletons. The specimen comprised peripheral blood, sampled 28 days after the second AZD1222 dose. These receptors came from an adult who received the AZD1222 COVID-19 vaccine.

The genes are TRBV10-1 and TRBJ1-1, with D hard to call. This CDR3 has 13 residues. V lost 4 bases to trimming and J lost 1 base, with 7 bases between them. Germline V lookup: CDR1 WNHNN, CDR2 SYGVQD (reference sequence). In DNA, the CDR3 is TGCGCCAGCAGTGCTGAACCGAACACTGAAGCTTTCTTT. It codes for CASSAEPNTEAFF.

The chain recombines TRBV18 with TRBJ1-2, with no clear D. V lost 3 bases and J 6 bases, leaving 11 bases between the germline ends. CDR1 and CDR2 from the germline V gene are KGHSH and LQKENI. The CDR3 has 13 amino acids. In DNA, the CDR3 is TGTGCCAGCTCACCGACGGACGGAAATGGCTACACCTTC. Translating gives CASSPTDGNGYTF.

This clone has only a few counts. The V gene is TRBV5-4, the J gene TRBJ1-5; 7 bases match TRBD1. In germline, CDR1 is SGHNT, CDR2 YYREEE (reference sequence). The CDR3 is made up of 14 amino acids. V shed 0 bases, J shed 5 bases, and the junction held 2 bases outside the gene matches. The CDR3 region is CASSLAGGDQPQHF. DNA of the CDR3: TGTGCCAGCAGCTTGGCAGGGGGGGATCAGCCCCAGCATTTT.

The V gene is TRBV3-1 (or the pseudogene TRBV3-2), the J gene TRBJ2-3, with 7 bases lining up with TRBD2. The CDR3 spans 14 residues. Trimming removed 4 bases from V and 4 bases from J; junction bases left unmatched: 5. Per germline, CDR1 LGHDT and CDR2 YNNKEL (reference sequence). The CDR3 nucleotides read TGTGCCAGCAGCCGAGCGGGGAGTTCAGATACGCAGTATTTT. Translation gives CASSRAGSSDTQYF.

V gene TRBV6-2 or TRBV6-3 combines with J gene TRBJ2-2; no firm D call. The CDR3 has 14 amino acids. Germline values: CDR1 MNHEY, CDR2 SVGEGT. Trimming cost V 4 bases and J 3 bases, with 9 bases left between them. DNA of the CDR3: TGTGCCAGCAGTTTAGGAATTTACACCGGGGAGCTGTTTTTT. It specifies CASSLGIYTGELFF.

The J gene is TRBJ1-1, the V gene TRBV9; D not resolved. This CDR3 region has 15 residues. The germline CDR1 and CDR2 sequences are SGDLS and YYNGEE. Trimming cost V 2 bases and J 3 bases, with 14 bases left between them. CDR3 in DNA: TGTGCCAGCAGCGTCGGCCCCGACTCCTACACTGAAGCTTTCTTT. Amino acid sequence: CASSVGPDSYTEAFF.

The chain combines TRBV24-1 with TRBJ2-1; D possibly corresponds to TRBD2 (7 bases). The V gene's germline CDR1 is KGHDR and CDR2 SFDVKD. Trimming took 3 bases from V and 6 from J, leaving 20 bases between them. The CDR3 is 17 residues long. The CDR3 here is CATSDGAWAGASNEQFF. The DNA for the CDR3 is TGTGCCACCAGTGATGGGGCTTGGGCGGGGGCCTCCAATGAGCAGTTCTTC.

The J gene is TRBJ1-2, the V gene TRBV11-2; TRBD1 aligns across 9 bases. Germline values: CDR1 SGHAT, CDR2 FQNNGV. This CDR3 has 14 residues. J gave up 8 bases and V 4 bases, and 8 bases lay outside the gene matches. The CDR3 coding sequence is TGTGCCAGCAGCTCCCTCGGGACAGGGTCCGGCTACACCTTC. Residues: CASSSLGTGSGYTF.

The rearrangement links TRBV15 to TRBJ2-7; D might be TRBD1 (6 bases). Germline-derived CDR1 and CDR2 are LNHNV and YYDKDF (reference sequence). Trimming removed 1 base at V and 5 bases at J, with 15 bases between. CDR3 length equals 15 residues. The chain's CDR3 is CATSRAGTRANEQYF. CDR3 bases: TGTGCCACCAGCAGAGCCGGGACACGAGCCAACGAGCAGTACTTC.

This sequence joins TRBV4-3 and TRBJ1-6, with 9 bases matching TRBD1. V lost 1 base to trimming and J lost 7 bases; unmatched junction nucleotides: 8. This CDR3 comprises 17 residues. The germline gives CDR1 LGHNA, CDR2 YSLEER. CDR3 amino acids: CASSQALTGGKNSPLHF. CDR3 bases: TGCGCCAGCAGCCAAGCTTTGACAGGGGGAAAGAATTCACCCCTCCACTTT.

The J gene is TRBJ1-2, the V gene TRBV3-1 (or the pseudogene TRBV3-2); 7 positions match TRBD1. V lost 2 bases to trimming and J lost 5 bases; unmatched junction nucleotides: 5. The CDR3 runs 14 residues. The germline gives CDR1 LGHDT, CDR2 YNNKEL (reference sequence). The CDR3 DNA follows: TGTGCCAGCAGCCAACCGGGACAGAGATATGGCTACACCTTC. Encoded protein: CASSQPGQRYGYTF.

The chain combines TRBV7-9 with TRBJ2-7; D unclear. V was clipped by 5 bases and J by 0 bases, with 11 bases between them. Germline V gives CDR1 SEHNR, CDR2 FQNEAQ (reference sequence). This CDR3 is 14 amino acids long. The CDR3: CASSPRWTSYEQYF. CDR3 bases: TGTGCCAGCAGCCCTCGATGGACCTCCTACGAGCAGTACTTC. Together with reference TRBV7-9 and TRBJ2-7, the CDR3 gives the full variable domain: DTGVSQNPRHKITKRGQNVTFRCDPISEHNRLYWYRQTLGQGPEFLTYFQNEAQLEKSRLLSDRFSAERPKGSFSTLEIQRTEQGDSAMYLCASSPRWTSYEQYFGPGTRLTVT.

The chain couples TRBV14 to TRBJ1-2; TRBD1 is a possible D gene (6 bases). The CDR3 length is 14 residues. Germline V gene sequence: CDR1 SGHDN, CDR2 FVKESK. V was shortened by 5 bases and J by 7 bases, with 17 bases between the two germline ends. CDR3 region: CASSFRGTFGGYTF. CDR3 nucleotide sequence: TGTGCCAGCAGCTTTAGGGGGACTTTTGGTGGCTACACCTTC.

V gene TRBV6-5 combines with J gene TRBJ2-7; 10 bases align to TRBD1. This CDR3 spans 15 amino acids. J was trimmed by 3 bases and V by 4 bases; bases with no gene match: 6. Looked up from germline, CDR1 is MNHEY and CDR2 is SVGAGI. DNA for the CDR3: TGTGCCAGCAGTTTGGGAGGGACAGGGGACTACGAGCAGTACTTC. Translating gives CASSLGGTGDYEQYF.

On this clone itself: A read error may produce the germline difference seen at one junction end. J is TRBJ2-2 and V is TRBV7-2, with D hard to call. This CDR3 spans 13 amino acids. Germline assignment: CDR1 SGHTA and CDR2 FQGNSA. The CDR3 sequence is CVSSSRTRGELFF. The CDR3 DNA sequence: TGTGTCAGCAGCTCACGTACTCGCGGGGAGCTGTTTTTT.

The chain joins TRBV11-3 to TRBJ2-7; D ambiguous. CDR1 and CDR2 from the germline V gene are SGHNT and YENEEA. This CDR3 is built from 13 residues. Trimming pared 5 bases from V and 3 bases from J, leaving 11 bases between. For the CDR3, the DNA is TGTGCCAGCAGCCCCACGACGATCTACGAGCAGTACTTC. Its protein product is CASSPTTIYEQYF.

The chain employs TRBV5-1 and TRBJ2-7; perhaps TRBD1 as D (6 bases). Germline-derived CDR1 and CDR2 are SGHRS and YFSETQ. V lost 1 base and J 3 bases, leaving 14 bases between the germline ends. The CDR3 sequence is 15 residues long. The DNA for the CDR3 is TGCGCCAGCAGCTTGTCGGCAGGGGAAAGCTACGAGCAGTACTTC. Translating gives CASSLSAGESYEQYF.

The chain recombines TRBV5-1 with TRBJ2-3; D is undetermined. The germline CDR1 and CDR2 sequences are SGHRS and YFSETQ. CDR3 length equals 12 residues. Trimming took 7 bases from V and 2 from J, leaving 8 bases between them. The CDR3 DNA follows: TGCGCCAGCGGGCCATTCACAGATACGCAGTATTTT. Translating it yields CASGPFTDTQYF.

The V call is TRBV11-1, the J call TRBJ1-1; TRBD1 aligns across 7 bases. Germline V gene lookup returns CDR1 SGHAT and CDR2 FQDESV (reference sequence). V lost 4 bases to trimming and J lost 0 bases; unmatched junction nucleotides: 2. This CDR3 region has 14 residues. The CDR3: CASSWGQLNTEAFF. CDR3 nucleotide sequence: TGTGCCAGCAGCTGGGGACAGCTGAACACTGAAGCTTTCTTT.

The chain combines TRBV3-1 (or the pseudogene TRBV3-2) with TRBJ2-7, with TRBD1 identical over 7 bases. CDR1 LGHDT and CDR2 YNNKEL come from the germline V gene (reference sequence). V gave up 3 bases and J gave up 7 bases; unmatched junction bases: 9. CDR3 length: 14 amino acids. DNA for the CDR3: TGTGCCAGCAGCCAGGACAGGAGGCCTCGGGAGCAGTACTTC. This encodes CASSQDRRPREQYF.

The rearrangement links TRBV20-1 to TRBJ2-7, with D perhaps TRBD1 (5 bases). V was clipped by 5 bases and J by 3 bases, with 5 bases between them. The CDR3 runs 10 residues. CDR1 and CDR2 from the germline V gene are DFQATT and SNEGSKA (reference sequence). CDR3: CSAGHYEQYF. CDR3 DNA sequence: TGCAGTGCTGGACACTACGAGCAGTACTTC.